A selection of T cell receptor beta chains follows, all from one sample in a study of shared clonotypes between healthy human individuals. Clones were read by immunoSEQ multiplex PCR, and TCRdb kept only the in-frame ones, dropping some. The data hold 1.4 million or so clones, with around 98.5% observed a single time. The sequenced material came from naive CD4+ T cells sorted from blood. The receptors derive from a young man in good health. Both conserved end residues are part of each CDR3. A D gene is named only where the DNA matches it firmly. The listing skips clone size in some rows; elsewhere it reads once, few, many or a size class.

>TRBJ2-1|-|-|TRBV7-2
TGTGCCAGCAGCTTAGCTAGCGGACATTACAATGAGCAGTTCTTC
CASSLASGHYNEQFF
>TRBJ2-1|TRBD2|-|TRBV15
TGTGCCACCAGCAGAGTTAGAATTTCTAGCGGGAGGGTCCAGCCATACAATGAGCAGTTCTTC
CATSRVRISSGRVQPYNEQFF
>TRBJ2-3|-|-|TRBV29-1
TGCAGCGTTGTCGGCCCGGAAGTGGCGCAGTATTTT
CSVVGPEVAQYF
>TRBJ1-2|-|-|TRBV19
TGTGCCAGTAGGCTCCAGGCGGGGCATGGCTACACCTTC
CASRLQAGHGYTF
>TRBJ2-2|-|-|TRBV7-9
TGTGCCAGCCGAGAGGGAACCGGGGAGCTGTTTTTT
CASREGTGELFF
>TRBJ2-2|TRBD2|once|TRBV9
TGTGCCAGCAGCGTCTTGGCTAGCGGGAGCTCCGGGGAGCTGTTTTTT
CASSVLASGSSGELFF
>TRBJ2-5|-|-|TRBV6-6
TGTGCCAGCAGTTACGGCCCCCAAGAGACCCAGTACTTC
CASSYGPQETQYF
>TRBJ2-5|-|-|TRBV7-7
TGTGCTAGCAGCTTAGCGCCGGGGGATGAGACCCAGTACTTC
CASSLAPGDETQYF
>TRBJ1-3|-|-|TRBV30
TGTGCCTGGAGTGTATCTCTAGGAAACACCATATATTTT
CAWSVSLGNTIYF
>TRBJ2-1|-|-|TRBV7-9
TGTGCCAGCAGCTACCGGACCCTTAGACACCACAACGATGGAAATGAGCAGTTCTTC
CASSYRTLRHHNDGNEQFF
>TRBJ2-1|TRBD2|-|TRBV28
TGTGCCAGCAGTTTACTGCGGTACCCTAGCGGGAGGGCCAATGTAAACAATGAGCAGTTCTTC
CASSLLRYPSGRANVNNEQFF
>TRBJ1-5|TRBD1|-|TRBV18
TGTGCCAGCTCACCACCGGACAGGGGGGGTCAGCCCCAGCATTTT
CASSPPDRGGQPQHF
>TRBJ1-1|-|-|TRBV9
TGTGCCAGCAGCGTAGTGACATCGTTTACTGAAGCTTTCTTT
CASSVVTSFTEAFF
>TRBJ2-1|TRBD2|-|TRBV5-1
TGCGCCAGCAGCTTGCCTTCACTAGCGGGGGCCTTCCTAAGGGTCTTC
CASSLPSLAGAFLRVF
>TRBJ2-7|-|-|TRBV5-1
TGCGCCAGCAGCTTGATCCTGTCGGGGCCCAACGAGCAGTACTTC
CASSLILSGPNEQYF
>TRBJ2-7|TRBD1|-|TRBV7-8
TGTGCCAGCAGCTACAGGACAGGGAGGAGCCACGAGCAGTACTTC
CASSYRTGRSHEQYF